The rows below give T cell receptor beta chains drawn from one sample of a study of HIV-infected patients and healthy controls. MiXCR, applied by TCRdb to the 5' RACE reads, yields one record per CDR3 protein. The sample contains about 8,600 distinct CDR3 sequences, approximately 7.9% of which appear only once. Sequencing used blood, obtained during antiretroviral therapy. The receptors were gathered from an adult with HIV infection. Each CDR3 is given without its conserved first and last residue.

j_call,cdr3_length,v_call,cdr3_aa
TRBJ1-5,10,TRBV6-1,ASSDLQQPQH
TRBJ2-1,13,TRBV14,ASSYTSGRFIRQF
TRBJ2-1,15,TRBV12-3/TRBV12-4,ASSFLSTGVSYNEQF
TRBJ2-1,10,TRBV9,ASSLPPDEQF
TRBJ2-1,14,TRBV7-6,ASSYTQGGGRDEQF
TRBJ1-1,12,TRBV6-4,ASSREWSNTEAF
TRBJ1-5,11,TRBV11-2,ASSLELNQPQH
TRBJ2-3,12,TRBV25-1,ASSAGSGTDTQY
TRBJ1-1,11,TRBV30,AWSVQANTEAF
TRBJ1-4,12,TRBV4-1,ASSPTGVGEKLF
TRBJ1-1,12,TRBV14,ASSQGHTGTEAF
TRBJ2-1,13,TRBV30,AWRTLGSSYNEQF
TRBJ2-7,13,TRBV5-1,ASSWNVDRSYEQY
TRBJ2-7,12,TRBV9,ASTTGKEPYEQY
TRBJ1-1,13,TRBV19,ASISGTTRQGDAF
TRBJ2-7,17,TRBV7-3,ASRRETSGISGSSYEQY
TRBJ1-3,13,TRBV3-1,ASSQDIGTGATIY
TRBJ1-2,12,TRBV19,ASSTTDGYYGYT
TRBJ1-5,14,TRBV10-3,AISESAGVINQPQH
TRBJ1-5,12,TRBV6-6,ASSSGQGNQPQH
TRBJ1-2,13,TRBV2,ASSERAGGPYGYT
TRBJ1-5,12,TRBV12-3/TRBV12-4,ASSLRGRDQPQN
TRBJ2-3,11,TRBV27,ASSLRAGDTQY
TRBJ1-3,13,TRBV6-1,ASSDPGRGRNTIY
TRBJ1-2,11,TRBV12-5,ASAPGGATGYT
TRBJ2-3,13,TRBV6-1,ASRQTRAPGDTQY
TRBJ2-3,12,TRBV7-9,ASGRTGHTDTQY
TRBJ1-5,16,TRBV7-8,ASSLGDRGRYINQPQH
TRBJ2-6,13,TRBV27,ASSPPDSGANVLT
TRBJ1-1,12,TRBV6-6,ASFQGTVNTEAF
TRBJ2-1,11,TRBV30,ASSQDSYNEQF
TRBJ2-3,13,TRBV6-1,ASSGLGGRTDTQY
TRBJ1-1,10,TRBV10-3,ASRTANTEAF
TRBJ1-6,13,TRBV6-5,ASSRQGRDGSPLH
TRBJ1-2,11,TRBV7-3,ASSPDRNYGYT
TRBJ2-3,11,TRBV12-3/TRBV12-4,ASTDPGADTQY
TRBJ1-3,14,TRBV12-3/TRBV12-4,ASSPTRGLAGNTIY
TRBJ2-1,13,TRBV7-2,ASSFLAGGGNEQF
TRBJ2-3,15,TRBV24-1,ATSIAGEGQGTDTQY
TRBJ2-1,14,TRBV13,ASSLGLTGSLNEQF
TRBJ2-2,12,TRBV29-1,STTGLAGTGELF
TRBJ1-2,10,TRBV10-3,AIRGDRDGYT
TRBJ1-5,13,TRBV6-1,ASRRPQDSNQPQH
TRBJ2-2,11,TRBV15,ATRDGYTGELF
TRBJ1-1,14,TRBV5-6,ASSLGQGEGWTEAF
TRBJ2-3,12,TRBV12-3/TRBV12-4,ASSFLASTDTQY
TRBJ1-1,14,TRBV5-1,ASSLESAGLNTEAF
TRBJ1-4,12,TRBV3-1,ASSQGGANEKLF
TRBJ1-3,12,TRBV2,ASSDRGNGNTIY
TRBJ1-5,14,TRBV19,ASREYWGVYNQPQH
TRBJ2-1,14,TRBV5-5,ASSLAGQVDLNEQF
TRBJ2-6,13,TRBV2,ASFRGDSGANVLT
TRBJ2-1,11,TRBV10-1,ASRAGGGNEQF
TRBJ2-7,11,TRBV27,ASSLWTDYEQY